The rows below give T cell receptor beta chains drawn from one sample of a study of identical twins. TCRdb used MiXCR to reprocess the 5' RACE reads, holding one entry per CDR3 protein. Of 1.5 million to 2 million distinct CDR3 sequences listed, about 31% are singletons. The specimen sequenced was cord blood. The source is a newborn girl in good health. CDR3s include the opening cysteine and the closing phenylalanine or tryptophan. Fields, in order: J gene, V gene, D gene, clone size, CDR3 protein, CDR3 DNA. D genes are given only for firm matches. Clone size is stated in some rows and not others, as once, few, many or a class when expanded.

>TRBJ1-5|TRBV4-2|-|-
CASSQEEGGNQPQHF
TGTGCCAGCAGCCAAGAGGAGGGCGGCAATCAGCCCCAGCATTTT
>TRBJ2-7|TRBV27|-|-
CASSSGRSNSYEQYF
TGTGCCAGCAGTTCGGGACGGTCGAACTCCTACGAGCAGTACTTC
>TRBJ2-3|TRBV5-1|-|few
CASSFRGGPSTDTQYF
TGCGCCAGCAGCTTTCGCGGGGGCCCTAGCACAGATACGCAGTATTTT
>TRBJ1-5|TRBV20-1|-|-
CSARGGQSSNQPQHF
TGCAGTGCTAGAGGGGGGCAGAGTAGCAATCAGCCCCAGCATTTT
>TRBJ1-2|TRBV12-3/TRBV12-4|-|few
CASSLLGTYGYTF
TGTGCCAGCAGTTTACTGGGAACCTATGGCTACACCTTC
>TRBJ2-7|TRBV28|-|-
CTSSIRTTPSYEQYF
TGTACCAGCAGTATCCGGACTACACCTTCCTACGAGCAGTACTTC
>TRBJ1-2|TRBV28|-|-
CATRTVIYGYTF
TGTGCCACCCGAACAGTTATCTATGGCTACACCTTC
>TRBJ2-7|TRBV25-1|TRBD1|-
CASSSGTVFYEQYF
TGTGCCAGCAGTTCCGGGACAGTCTTCTACGAGCAGTACTTC
>TRBJ2-7|TRBV10-2|-|-
CASSTTLPSYEQYF
TGCGCCAGCAGTACGACTCTTCCCTCCTACGAGCAGTACTTC
>TRBJ2-2|TRBV11-2|TRBD1|-
CASSLVWTGLAGELFF
TGTGCCAGCAGCTTAGTATGGACAGGGTTGGCCGGGGAGCTGTTTTTT
>TRBJ2-5|TRBV15|-|-
CATSRDRRQFQETQYF
TGTGCCACCAGCAGAGACAGGAGACAGTTCCAAGAGACCCAGTACTTC
>TRBJ2-2|TRBV10-3|-|-
CAISGPPPGELFF
TGTGCCATCAGTGGGCCACCTCCCGGGGAGCTGTTTTTT
>TRBJ2-1|TRBV6-1|-|-
CASSANQGYSGFF
TGTGCCAGCAGTGCCAACCAGGGTTATTCTGGGTTCTTC
>TRBJ2-7|TRBV20-1|TRBD2|-
CSASSGRINEQYF
TGCAGTGCTTCTAGCGGGAGGATCAATGAGCAGTACTTC
>TRBJ2-1|TRBV7-9|TRBD1|few
CASSLWDRVTYNEQFF
TGTGCCAGCAGCTTATGGGACAGGGTAACCTACAATGAGCAGTTCTTC